This T cell receptor (beta chain) was retrieved from a study of blood T cell repertoires in COVID-19 (dated by TCRdb to 2018 to 2020). About the investigation overall: Samples covering the acute and convalescent phases of COVID-19 were provided by collaborators in the United States, Italy and Spain. The prospective study material was composed of cDNA or gDNA derived from T cells, B-cell-depleted T cells, or PBMCs. Subjects who had been exposed to COVID-19, were actively infected with it, or had recovered from it provided the deeply sampled blood TCRbeta repertoires that made up the dataset. The repertoires were released in a freely available public database intended as a resource for research on the immune response to SARS-CoV-2. The samples were drawn from two sources: the first 160 participants of the ongoing ImmuneRACE study, and some 1,300 subjects contributed by 6 global collaborators. Sample metadata almost always included a de-identified subject ID, COVID-19 status, age in years and sex. Where available, HLA class I and class II types were obtained from metadata supplied by the sample provider rather than from assay-based typing.

The full study reports these points: The amount of clinical and demographic metadata varied by source and participant and was provided uncurated.

Whole blood was collected in K2EDTA tubes by collaborating institutions according to the institutions' own protocols. For TCRbeta analysis, collaborator samples were shipped as frozen whole blood, as isolated PBMCs, or as DNA extracted from either sample type. Notes on this clone: The specificity of this receptor is unknown. No clone much larger than this one lies a single base away; base qualities are absent.

TCRbeta CDR3 regions were amplified from genomic DNA by means of the immunoSEQ Assay, a bias-controlled multiplex PCR. The paper's processing steps were these. The number of nucleated cells in each sample was estimated from the amplification of reference gene primers within the assay. To quantify the absolute abundance of each unique TCRbeta CDR3 rearrangement, sequence reads were collapsed and filtered. For each sample, productive Simpson clonality was calculated by taking the square root of Simpson's diversity index across productive rearrangements. TCRdb's version of the immuneACCESS table is confined to in-frame rearrangements and falls short of the full clone set. An unresolved V gene accounts for under half of the shortfall where checked; the remainder is of unknown origin. V, J and clone size are taken as reported in that table, and D and trimming were inferred from the DNA itself. This sample comprises approximately 170,000 clones, about 80% of them detected only once. Under 3% of the sample is held by the ten biggest clonotypes.

From the cysteine up to the phenylalanine, the CDR3 has a length of 15 residues. The retained sequence is limited to the CDR3, 45 bases, with the frame set at the first base. V sheds 3 bases and J sheds 0 bases, leaving 9 bases between their ends. The germline V gene supplies CDR1 SGHTA and CDR2 FQGTGA. This TCR derives from a human donor with acute or convalescent COVID-19. The donor label of this sample is uncertain. Sequenced input: peripheral blood. The V gene is TRBV7-3 and the J gene is TRBJ2-1; D gene: possibly TRBD2, on 6 matching bases. Read as DNA, the sequence is TGTGCCAGCAGCTTCGGGGGAAGCTCCTACAATGAGCAGTTCTTC. Its coded protein is CASSFGGSSYNEQFF.